This record covers a single T cell receptor beta chain. This clone is large (0.1 to 1%) in terms of sample share. Its antigen is unknown. Base quality data are lacking; no much larger clone is found one base away. Genomic DNA was isolated using the Qiagen DNeasy kit from unsorted PBMCs as well as from negatively selected CD4+ and CD8+ fractions. Amplification of TCR beta CDR3 regions was done by immunoSEQ multiplex PCR with primers that anneal to V and J segments. A synthetic immune receptor repertoire was used to minimize amplification bias, and any remaining bias was removed computationally after sequencing. Regarding the original processing steps: Custom Python scripts were used to quantify repertoire diversity as the Shannon entropy index. Unsorted, CD4+ and CD8+ repertoires were examined separately, except in combined analyses, for which CD4+ and CD8+ sequences were merged in silico. Clonal expansion was defined as a frequency increase of at least 2-fold after treatment compared with C1D1, and clones undetected at baseline were assigned a pseudocount of 0.5. Clones with 0 or 1 copy at C1D1 were defined as singleton clones, while clones with 2 or more copies were defined as non-singleton clones. Clones expanded in unsorted samples were annotated as CD4+, CD8+ or unknown by matching protein sequences in sorted samples from the same patient. Wilcoxon tests were applied to paired samples to test diversity changes from C1D1 to C4D1. TCRdb retrieved this table from immuneACCESS and kept in-frame rearrangements only. Not all clones are present; in checked studies, unresolved V genes account for under half, and no reason is known for the remainder. V, J and clone size derive from that table, while D and trimming were established from the DNA sequence. Recorded for this sample are some 10,000 clones; about 68% of them occurred a single time. The ten largest clonotypes hold about 10% of the sample.

From cysteine to phenylalanine, the CDR3 is 16 amino acids long. The CDR3 DNA has 48 bases and is translated from base 1. V is cut by 1 base and J by 7 bases, and the space between the germline ends is 19 bases. From the germline V gene (reference sequence), CDR1 is SEHNR and CDR2 is FQNEAQ. This sample is part of a study of PD-1 blockade in classical Hodgkin lymphoma (dated by TCRdb to 2019 to 2021). With respect to the entire study: Nivolumab dosing was 3 mg/kg intravenously every 2 weeks, continuing until either disease progression or unacceptable toxicity. The study used TCR beta sequencing and CyTOF to define a peripheral blood immune signature of response to PD-1 blockade in classical Hodgkin lymphoma. What the authors observed across the whole study: Only a single clinical trial cohort was studied, and what caused the repertoire differences, possibly disease activity or prior therapy, remained undefined. Among trial patients, those achieving complete response had baseline diversity similar to that of newly diagnosed patients, while diversity was significantly lower in partial responders and progressors. A significant rise by C4D1 was seen in CD4+ but not CD8+ TCR diversity (p=0.0027 vs p=0.16), with the rise being most apparent in complete responders (p=0.02). Lower diversity was seen in patients whose nivolumab began less than 1 year after ASCT, and these patients were left out of later analyses so that immune reconstitution would not confound the results. Newly diagnosed patients were reported to have lower baseline TCR diversity than healthy donors, and relapsed/refractory patients were reported to have lower baseline TCR diversity still.

The time point label of this sample denotes: cycle 4 day 1 (C4D1), after more than 5 weeks of nivolumab. Every trial patient had relapsed after autologous stem cell transplantation, and cohorts A, B and C differed in prior brentuximab vedotin exposure. Using a Miltenyi CD8+ T cell isolation kit, CD8+ T cells were purified from thawed PBMCs through magnetic negative selection. A total of fewer than 65 patients with relapsed/refractory classical Hodgkin lymphoma made up the trial cohort, and each patient's best overall response was complete response, partial response or progressive disease. Single-agent nivolumab was administered to trial patients in the multi-cohort phase II CheckMate 205 trial. Best overall response was determined by an independent review committee according to the 2007 International Working Group response criteria. Trial PBMCs were obtained immediately prior to nivolumab initiation (C1D1) and on therapy at cycle 2 day 1 and cycle 4 day 1. Peripheral blood was collected in 8 mL Vacutainer Cell Preparation Tubes, from which PBMCs were isolated by centrifugation and then cryopreserved. Purified CD4+ and CD8+ fractions were prepared only for cases with an additional available PBMC sample. Magnetically labelled cells were removed on LS columns in a quadroMACS separator, and the flow-through was retained as the purified fraction.

The rearrangement joined TRBV7-9 to TRBJ1-2, with TRBD1 perhaps the D gene, on 5 matching bases. The clonotype was recovered from a human donor with classical Hodgkin lymphoma. Here the sequenced sample was CD8+ T cells from blood, taken before the fourth cycle of nivolumab. CDR3 reads: CASSLETAPGLGGYTF. The nucleotide sequence reads TGTGCCAGCAGCTTAGAGACGGCTCCAGGGTTGGGTGGCTACACCTTC.